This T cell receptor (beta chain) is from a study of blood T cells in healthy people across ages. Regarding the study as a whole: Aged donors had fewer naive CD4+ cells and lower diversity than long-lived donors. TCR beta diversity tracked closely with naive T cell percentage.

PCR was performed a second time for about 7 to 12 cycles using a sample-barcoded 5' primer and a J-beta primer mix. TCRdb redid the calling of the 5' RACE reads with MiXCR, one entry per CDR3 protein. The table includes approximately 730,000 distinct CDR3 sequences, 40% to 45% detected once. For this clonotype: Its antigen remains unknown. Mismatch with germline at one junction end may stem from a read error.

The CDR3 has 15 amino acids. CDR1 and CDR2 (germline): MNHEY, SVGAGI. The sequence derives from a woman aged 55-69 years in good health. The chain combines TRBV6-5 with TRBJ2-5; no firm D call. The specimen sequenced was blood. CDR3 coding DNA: TGTGCCAGCAGTCACTCATCGGGTAGTGGGGAGACCCAGTACTTC. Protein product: CASSHSSGSGETQYF.